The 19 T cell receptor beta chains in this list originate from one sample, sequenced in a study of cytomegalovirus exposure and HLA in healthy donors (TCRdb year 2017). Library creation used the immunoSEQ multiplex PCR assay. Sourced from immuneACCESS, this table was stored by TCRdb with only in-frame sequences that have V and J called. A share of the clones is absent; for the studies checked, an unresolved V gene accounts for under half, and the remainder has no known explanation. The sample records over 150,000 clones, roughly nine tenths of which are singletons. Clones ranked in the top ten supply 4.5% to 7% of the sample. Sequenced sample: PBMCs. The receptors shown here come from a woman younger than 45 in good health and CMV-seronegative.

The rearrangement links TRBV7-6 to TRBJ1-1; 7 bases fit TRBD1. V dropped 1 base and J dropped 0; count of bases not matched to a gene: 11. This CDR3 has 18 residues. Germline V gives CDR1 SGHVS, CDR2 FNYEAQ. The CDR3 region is CASSLVGGAIAMNTEAFF. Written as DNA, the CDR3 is TGTGCCAGCAGCTTAGTAGGGGGCGCGATTGCCATGAACACTGAAGCTTTCTTT.

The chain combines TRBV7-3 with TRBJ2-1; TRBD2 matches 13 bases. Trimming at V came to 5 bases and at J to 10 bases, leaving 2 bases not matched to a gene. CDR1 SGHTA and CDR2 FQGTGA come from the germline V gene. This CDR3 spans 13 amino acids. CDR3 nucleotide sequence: TGTGCCAGCAGCCCGACTAGCGGGGGGGAGCAGTTCTTC. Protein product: CASSPTSGGEQFF.

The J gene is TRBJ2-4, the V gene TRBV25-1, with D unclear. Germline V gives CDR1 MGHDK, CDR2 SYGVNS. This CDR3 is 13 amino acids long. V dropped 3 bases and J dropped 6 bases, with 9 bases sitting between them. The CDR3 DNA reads TGTGCCAGCAGTGATCATTGGGGAAACATTCAGTACTTC. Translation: CASSDHWGNIQYF.

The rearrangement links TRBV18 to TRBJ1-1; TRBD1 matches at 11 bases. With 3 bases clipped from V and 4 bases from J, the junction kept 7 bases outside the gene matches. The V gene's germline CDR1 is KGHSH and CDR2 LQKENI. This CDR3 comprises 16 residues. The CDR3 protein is CASSPAGTGGPTEAFF. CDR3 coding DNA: TGTGCCAGCTCACCGGCCGGGACAGGGGGTCCCACTGAAGCTTTCTTT.

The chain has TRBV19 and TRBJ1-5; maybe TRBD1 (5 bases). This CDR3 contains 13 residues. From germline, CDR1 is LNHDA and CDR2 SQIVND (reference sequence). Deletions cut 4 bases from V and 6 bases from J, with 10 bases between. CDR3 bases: TGTGCCAGTAGTACAGGGAGTGGTCAGCCCCAGCATTTT. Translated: CASSTGSGQPQHF.

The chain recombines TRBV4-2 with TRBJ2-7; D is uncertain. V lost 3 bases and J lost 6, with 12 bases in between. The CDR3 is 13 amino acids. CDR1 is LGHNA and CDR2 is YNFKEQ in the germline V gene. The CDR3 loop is CASSHESGIEQYF. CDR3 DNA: TGTGCCAGCAGCCATGAGTCTGGGATCGAGCAGTACTTC.

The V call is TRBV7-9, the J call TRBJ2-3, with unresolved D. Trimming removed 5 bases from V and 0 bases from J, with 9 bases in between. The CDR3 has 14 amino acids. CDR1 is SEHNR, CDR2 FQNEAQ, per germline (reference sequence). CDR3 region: CASSPTVSTDTQYF. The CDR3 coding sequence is TGTGCCAGCAGCCCTACTGTTAGCACAGATACGCAGTATTTT.

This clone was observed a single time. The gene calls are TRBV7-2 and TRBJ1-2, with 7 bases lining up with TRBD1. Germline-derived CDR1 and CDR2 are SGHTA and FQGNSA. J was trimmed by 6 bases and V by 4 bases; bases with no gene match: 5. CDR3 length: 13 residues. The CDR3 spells CASSSGQFNGYTF. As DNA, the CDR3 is TGTGCCAGCAGCTCGGGACAGTTTAATGGCTACACCTTC.

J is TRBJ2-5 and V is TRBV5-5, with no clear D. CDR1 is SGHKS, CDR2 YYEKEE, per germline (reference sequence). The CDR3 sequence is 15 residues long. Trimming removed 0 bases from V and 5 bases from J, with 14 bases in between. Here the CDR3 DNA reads TGTGCCAGCAGCTTGGCGGCCTCGGACCGGGAGACCCAGTACTTC. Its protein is CASSLAASDRETQYF.

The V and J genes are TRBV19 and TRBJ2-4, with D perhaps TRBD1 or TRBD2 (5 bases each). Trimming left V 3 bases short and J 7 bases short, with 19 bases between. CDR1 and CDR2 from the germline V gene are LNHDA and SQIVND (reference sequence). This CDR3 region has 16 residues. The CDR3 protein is CASSISGTPYGNIQYF. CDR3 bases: TGTGCCAGTAGTATCTCCGGGACCCCGTATGGGAACATTCAGTACTTC. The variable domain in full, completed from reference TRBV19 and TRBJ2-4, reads DGGITQSPKYLFRKEGQNVTLSCEQNLNHDAMYWYRQDPGQGLRLIYYSQIVNDFQKGDIAEGYSVSREKKESFPLTVTSAQKNPTAFYLCASSISGTPYGNIQYFGAGTRLSVL.

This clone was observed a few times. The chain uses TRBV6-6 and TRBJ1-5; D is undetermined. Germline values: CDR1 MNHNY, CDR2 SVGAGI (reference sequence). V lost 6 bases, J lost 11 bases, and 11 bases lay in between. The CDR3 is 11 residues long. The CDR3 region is CASRQAQAQHF. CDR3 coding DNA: TGTGCCAGCAGACAAGCCCAGGCCCAGCATTTT.

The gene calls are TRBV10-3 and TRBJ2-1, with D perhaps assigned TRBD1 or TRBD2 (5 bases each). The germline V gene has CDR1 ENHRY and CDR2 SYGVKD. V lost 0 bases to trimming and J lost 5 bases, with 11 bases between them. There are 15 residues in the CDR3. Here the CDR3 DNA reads TGTGCCATCAGTGAGTCTCTCGGGACGCACAATGAGCAGTTCTTC. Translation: CAISESLGTHNEQFF.

The CDR3 nucleotides read TGTGCCAGTAGTATGGGTCCCGATCGGGGCTACACCTTC. This encodes CASSMGPDRGYTF. The V call is TRBV19, the J call TRBJ1-2; D remains ambiguous. The CDR3 runs to 13 residues. Trimming took 3 bases from V and 8 from J, leaving 13 bases between them. Per germline, CDR1 LNHDA and CDR2 SQIVND (reference sequence). Drawing the rest from reference TRBV19 and TRBJ1-2, the complete variable domain is DGGITQSPKYLFRKEGQNVTLSCEQNLNHDAMYWYRQDPGQGLRLIYYSQIVNDFQKGDIAEGYSVSREKKESFPLTVTSAQKNPTAFYLCASSMGPDRGYTFGSGTRLTVV.

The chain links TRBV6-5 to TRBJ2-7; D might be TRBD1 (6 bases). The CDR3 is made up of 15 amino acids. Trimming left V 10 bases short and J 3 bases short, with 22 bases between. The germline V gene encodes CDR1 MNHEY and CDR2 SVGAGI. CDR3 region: CATTYSPTGYYEQYF. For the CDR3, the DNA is TGTGCCACCACATATAGCCCGACAGGCTACTACGAGCAGTACTTC.

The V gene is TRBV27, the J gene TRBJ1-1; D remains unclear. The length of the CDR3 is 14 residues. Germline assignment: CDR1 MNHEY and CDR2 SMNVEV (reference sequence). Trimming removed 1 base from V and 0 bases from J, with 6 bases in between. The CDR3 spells CASSLYKLNTEAFF. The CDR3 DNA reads TGTGCCAGCAGTTTATATAAGTTGAACACTGAAGCTTTCTTT.

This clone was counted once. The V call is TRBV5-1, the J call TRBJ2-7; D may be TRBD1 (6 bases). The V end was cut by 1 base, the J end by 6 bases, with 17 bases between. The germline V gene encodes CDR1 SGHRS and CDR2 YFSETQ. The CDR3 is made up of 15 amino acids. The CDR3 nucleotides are TGCGCCAGCAGCTTGTATCCAGGGGTAGGCGGCGAGCAGTACTTC. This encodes CASSLYPGVGGEQYF.

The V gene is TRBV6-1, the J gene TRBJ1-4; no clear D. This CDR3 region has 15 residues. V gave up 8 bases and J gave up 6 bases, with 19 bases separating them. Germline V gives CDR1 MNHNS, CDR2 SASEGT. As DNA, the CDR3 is TGTGCCAGCTCACCGACGGGCGGTGGTGATGAAAAACTGTTTTTT. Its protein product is CASSPTGGGDEKLFF.

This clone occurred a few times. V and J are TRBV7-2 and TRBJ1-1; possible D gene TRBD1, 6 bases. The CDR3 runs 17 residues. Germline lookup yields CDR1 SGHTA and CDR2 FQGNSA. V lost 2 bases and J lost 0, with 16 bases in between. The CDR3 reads CASSLKGIGQLNTEAFF. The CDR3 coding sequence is TGTGCCAGCAGCTTAAAAGGGATAGGACAGCTGAACACTGAAGCTTTCTTT.

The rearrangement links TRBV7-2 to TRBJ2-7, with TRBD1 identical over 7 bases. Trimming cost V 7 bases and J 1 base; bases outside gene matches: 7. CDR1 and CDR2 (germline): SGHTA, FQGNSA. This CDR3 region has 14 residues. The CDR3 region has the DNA TGTGCCAGCATACCGAACAGGGGTTCCTACGAGCAGTACTTC. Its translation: CASIPNRGSYEQYF.